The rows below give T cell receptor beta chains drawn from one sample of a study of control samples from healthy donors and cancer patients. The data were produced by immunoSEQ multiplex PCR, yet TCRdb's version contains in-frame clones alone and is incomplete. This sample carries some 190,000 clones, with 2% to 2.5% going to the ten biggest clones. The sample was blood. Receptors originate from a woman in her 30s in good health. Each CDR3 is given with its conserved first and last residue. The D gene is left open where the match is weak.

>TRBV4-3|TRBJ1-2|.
CASSQGGAGYTF
TGCGCCAGCAGCCAAGGGGGGGCAGGCTACACCTTC
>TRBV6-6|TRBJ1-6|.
CASPGAGTIDNSPLHF
TGTGCCAGCCCCGGGGCAGGGACAATAGATAATTCACCCCTCCACTTT
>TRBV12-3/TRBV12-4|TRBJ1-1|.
CASSLRSGEAFF
TGTGCCAGCAGTTTACGTTCCGGTGAAGCTTTCTTT
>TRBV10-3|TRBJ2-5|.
CAISDSTVSQETQYF
TGTGCCATCAGTGATAGTACAGTATCACAAGAGACCCAGTACTTC
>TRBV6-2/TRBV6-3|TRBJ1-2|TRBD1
CASSYDDRAVYGYTF
TGTGCCAGCAGTTATGACGACAGGGCGGTATACGGCTACACCTTC
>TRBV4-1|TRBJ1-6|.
CASSQDFIRGRSSYNSPLHF
TGCGCCAGCAGCCAAGATTTTATAAGGGGCCGGAGCTCCTATAATTCACCCCTCCACTTT
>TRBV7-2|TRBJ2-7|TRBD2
CASSLAGGPYEQYF
TGTGCCAGCAGCTTGGCGGGGGGGCCGTACGAGCAGTACTTC
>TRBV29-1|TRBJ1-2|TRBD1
CSVVGQGDYGYTF
TGCAGCGTTGTCGGCCAGGGGGACTATGGCTACACCTTC
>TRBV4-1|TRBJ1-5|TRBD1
CASSLRDRDDQPQHF
TGCGCCAGCAGCCTACGCGACAGGGACGATCAGCCCCAGCATTTT
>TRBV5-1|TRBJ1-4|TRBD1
CASSSTGAGINEKLFF
TGCGCCAGCAGCTCGACAGGGGCGGGGATTAATGAAAAACTGTTTTTT
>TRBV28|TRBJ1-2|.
CASSLTAYGYTF
TGTGCCAGCAGCCTGACGGCTTATGGCTACACCTTC
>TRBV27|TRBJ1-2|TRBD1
CASSPSGTGRNYGYTF
TGTGCCAGCAGTCCATCCGGGACAGGGAGGAACTATGGCTACACCTTC
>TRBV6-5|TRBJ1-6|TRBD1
CASILTGNLSPLHF
TGTGCCAGCATTTTGACAGGGAATCTTTCACCCCTCCACTTT
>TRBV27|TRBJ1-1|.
CASSLWGTLNTEAFF
TGTGCCAGCAGTTTATGGGGGACACTCAACACTGAAGCTTTCTTT
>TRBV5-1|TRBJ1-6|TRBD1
CASSLEDRGNSPLHF
TGCGCCAGCAGCTTGGAGGACAGGGGGAATTCACCCCTCCACTTT
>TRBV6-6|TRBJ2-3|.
CASSYGDRTDTQYF
TGTGCCAGCAGTTACGGGGACCGCACAGATACGCAGTATTTT